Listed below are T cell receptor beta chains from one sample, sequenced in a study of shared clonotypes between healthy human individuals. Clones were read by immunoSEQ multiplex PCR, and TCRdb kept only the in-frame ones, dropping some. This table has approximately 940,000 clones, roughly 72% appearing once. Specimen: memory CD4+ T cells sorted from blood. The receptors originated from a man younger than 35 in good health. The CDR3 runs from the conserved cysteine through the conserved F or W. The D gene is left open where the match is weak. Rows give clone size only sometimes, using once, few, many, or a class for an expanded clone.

CDR3: CASSFGGRRNTIYF
DNA: TGTGCCAGCAGCTTCGGGGGACGGAGAAACACCATATATTTT
J: TRBJ1-3
V: TRBV11-2
size: -
D: -

CDR3: CASKLNRGMETQYF
DNA: TGTGCCAGTAAGCTTAACAGGGGGATGGAGACCCAGTACTTC
J: TRBJ2-5
V: TRBV19
size: -
D: TRBD1

CDR3: CASSSLRNEQYF
DNA: TGCGCCAGCAGCTCACTCCGGAACGAGCAGTACTTC
J: TRBJ2-7
V: TRBV5-1
size: -
D: -

CDR3: CASSFVGDSNYEQYF
DNA: TGCGCCAGCAGCTTTGTGGGGGACTCTAACTACGAGCAGTACTTC
J: TRBJ2-7
V: TRBV5-1
size: -
D: -

CDR3: CASRVGYVRTEAFF
DNA: TGTGCCAGCAGGGTCGGGTACGTTAGGACTGAAGCTTTCTTT
J: TRBJ1-1
V: TRBV6-5
size: -
D: -

CDR3: CASSWTSGNIRVNTGELFF
DNA: TGCGCCAGCAGCTGGACTAGCGGGAATATTAGAGTGAACACCGGGGAGCTGTTTTTT
J: TRBJ2-2
V: TRBV5-1
size: -
D: TRBD2

CDR3: CASSLAGQEGKLFF
DNA: TGCGCCAGCAGCTTGGCGGGACAGGAGGGAAAACTGTTTTTT
J: TRBJ1-4
V: TRBV5-1
size: -
D: TRBD1

CDR3: CASSTRTDMNQPQHF
DNA: TGTGCCAGTAGTACTCGGACAGATATGAATCAGCCCCAGCATTTT
J: TRBJ1-5
V: TRBV19
size: once
D: -

CDR3: CASSLDGYNTEAFF
DNA: TGTGCCAGCAGCTTGGACGGATATAACACTGAAGCTTTCTTT
J: TRBJ1-1
V: TRBV5-4
size: once
D: -

CDR3: CASSSTGGYTDTQYF
DNA: TGTGCCAGTAGTTCTACGGGGGGGTACACAGATACGCAGTATTTT
J: TRBJ2-3
V: TRBV19
size: -
D: TRBD2

CDR3: CASSIRTGDYEQYF
DNA: TGTGCCAGTAGTATCCGGACAGGGGACTACGAGCAGTACTTC
J: TRBJ2-7
V: TRBV19
size: -
D: TRBD1

CDR3: CASGDDRDSPLHF
DNA: TGCGCCAGCGGAGACGACAGGGATTCACCCCTCCACTTT
J: TRBJ1-6
V: TRBV5-1
size: once
D: TRBD1

CDR3: CASRAVYNSPLHF
DNA: TGTGCCAGCAGAGCCGTTTATAATTCACCCCTCCACTTT
J: TRBJ1-6
V: TRBV6-6
size: -
D: -

CDR3: CASPKETQYF
DNA: TGTGCCAGCCCTAAGGAGACCCAGTACTTC
J: TRBJ2-5
V: TRBV27
size: -
D: -

CDR3: CAISESVKAGEQYF
DNA: TGTGCCATCAGTGAGTCGGTGAAGGCCGGCGAGCAGTACTTC
J: TRBJ2-7
V: TRBV10-3
size: -
D: -

CDR3: CASSVQLGTEAFF
DNA: TGTGCCAGCAGCGTCCAGCTGGGCACTGAAGCTTTCTTT
J: TRBJ1-1
V: TRBV7-2
size: -
D: -

CDR3: CASRGPLGSSEQYF
DNA: TGTGCCAGCAGGGGGCCTTTAGGGTCGTCTGAGCAGTACTTC
J: TRBJ2-5
V: TRBV25-1
size: once
D: -

CDR3: CASTLMGLAGGNEQYF
DNA: TGTGCCAGCACCCTTATGGGACTAGCGGGAGGTAACGAGCAGTACTTC
J: TRBJ2-7
V: TRBV2
size: -
D: TRBD2

CDR3: CVGGNYGYTF
DNA: TGTGTCGGGGGAAACTATGGCTACACCTTC
J: TRBJ1-2
V: TRBV30
size: once
D: -

CDR3: CASSDRFGGANVLTF
DNA: TGTGCCAGCAGTGACAGGTTTGGGGGGGCCAACGTCCTGACTTTC
J: TRBJ2-6
V: TRBV2
size: -
D: -

CDR3: CASTSGGTVIMNTEAFF
DNA: TGTGCCAGTACCTCGGGAGGGACAGTGATCATGAACACTGAAGCTTTCTTT
J: TRBJ1-1
V: TRBV19
size: -
D: TRBD1

CDR3: CASSPRLAGVNEQFF
DNA: TGTGCCAGCTCCCCGAGACTAGCGGGGGTGAATGAGCAGTTCTTC
J: TRBJ2-1
V: TRBV7-3
size: -
D: TRBD2

CDR3: CASSEELYGGTYNEQFF
DNA: TGTGCCAGCAGTGAAGAGTTGTACGGGGGGACCTACAATGAGCAGTTCTTC
J: TRBJ2-1
V: TRBV6-1
size: -
D: TRBD2